This is a list of T cell receptor beta chains from one sample in a study of CD8+ T cells in alopecia areata. Libraries were prepared by immunoSEQ multiplex PCR; TCRdb keeps only in-frame clonotypes and omits some of them. The sample has 130,000 or so clones, 40% to 55% seen once. Sequenced sample: NKG2D-low CD8+ T cells sorted from blood. All receptors derive from a human donor with alopecia areata. The CDR3 runs from the conserved cysteine through the conserved F or W. The D gene is left open where the match is weak. Size tells how often a clone was seen (once, few, many) or the class of an expanded clone, and some rows leave it out.

TRBV30,TRBJ1-2,-,-,TGTGCCTGGAGTGTCCAGGGAAGGGTCGGCTATGGCTACACCTTC,CAWSVQGRVGYGYTF
TRBV28,TRBJ2-7,few,-,TGTGCCACCCGGCAAAGCGAGCAGTACTTC,CATRQSEQYF
TRBV27,TRBJ1-1,-,-,TGTGCCAGCAGTTCATCCGGGCCGCCAACGGAAGAAGCTTTCTTT,CASSSSGPPTEEAFF
TRBV4-3,TRBJ2-7,-,-,TGCGCCAGCAGCCAAGGGGTAAGCTCCGAGCAGTACTTC,CASSQGVSSEQYF
TRBV5-1,TRBJ2-1,few,-,TGCGCCAGCAGCTTGGAGGGCAATGAGCAGTTCTTC,CASSLEGNEQFF
TRBV4-1,TRBJ2-7,-,-,TGCGCCAGCAGCCAAGGGAGGGGCTCTACCTACGAGCAGTACTTC,CASSQGRGSTYEQYF
TRBV28,TRBJ2-7,-,-,TGTGCCAGCAGTTTCGACGGGGAATCGAAGGGATACGAGCAGTACTTC,CASSFDGESKGYEQYF
TRBV29-1,TRBJ2-7,few,-,TGCAGCGTGGTCCCGATGCGGCAGTCCGAGCAGTACTTC,CSVVPMRQSEQYF
TRBV29-1,TRBJ1-1,few,TRBD1,TGCAGCGTAGACAGGGGGAACACTGAAGCTTTCTTT,CSVDRGNTEAFF
TRBV7-9,TRBJ2-3,-,-,TGCGCCAGCAGCCCCCTCGCGGGCGCAGATACGCAGTATTTT,CASSPLAGADTQYF
TRBV30,TRBJ2-1,-,TRBD2,TGTGCCTGGAGTGTCAGCGGGAGGGACAATGAGCAGTTCTTC,CAWSVSGRDNEQFF
TRBV2,TRBJ2-5,few,TRBD2,TGTGCCAGCAGCATGACTAGCGGGGGAGAGACCCAGTACTTC,CASSMTSGGETQYF
TRBV28,TRBJ1-5,few,-,TGTGCCAGCAGTCGAAATCAGCCCCAGCATTTT,CASSRNQPQHF
TRBV29-1,TRBJ2-7,-,TRBD1,TGCAGCGGGGAGGACAGGGACGAGCAGTACTTC,CSGEDRDEQYF
TRBV29-1,TRBJ2-1,-,-,TGCAGCGAAGGGGGCTACAATGAGCAGTTCTTC,CSEGGYNEQFF
TRBV29-1,TRBJ1-1,few,-,TGCAGCGCCCCGGGTGAGGCAGGCGAAGCTTTCTTT,CSAPGEAGEAFF
TRBV27,TRBJ2-5,-,-,TGTGCCAGCTCGTCCGGGCCCAGGGCGGAGACCCAGTACTTC,CASSSGPRAETQYF
TRBV10-2,TRBJ2-5,-,TRBD1,TGCGCCAGCAGTGAGTCGACAGGGTTGGAGACCCAGTACTTC,CASSESTGLETQYF
TRBV27,TRBJ2-3,-,-,TGTGCCAGCTATGGAGGAGATACGCAGTATTTT,CASYGGDTQYF
TRBV6-1,TRBJ2-5,once,-,TGTGCCAGCAGGGCAGGTGGTTGGGGAGAGACCCAGTACTTC,CASRAGGWGETQYF
TRBV27,TRBJ2-7,once,TRBD1,TGTGCCAGCAGTGGACAGGGAGCCTACGAGCAGTACTTC,CASSGQGAYEQYF
TRBV7-8,TRBJ2-1,few,-,TGTGCCAGCAGCTTAGGAGCGGGCGATGAGCAGTTCTTC,CASSLGAGDEQFF
TRBV29-1,TRBJ2-3,-,TRBD2,TGCAGCGTTGAGGCTAGCGGGAGGGAGGCAGATACGCAGTATTTT,CSVEASGREADTQYF
TRBV7-9,TRBJ2-7,-,-,TGTGCCAGCAGCTTAGGACTGGGCGAGCAGTACTTC,CASSLGLGEQYF
TRBV29-1,TRBJ2-7,few,TRBD1,TGCAGCGTGGGGACAGGGGACTCCTACGAGCAGTACTTC,CSVGTGDSYEQYF
TRBV7-9,TRBJ2-7,few,-,TGTGCCAGCAGCCCGGGTTACGAGCAGTACTTC,CASSPGYEQYF
TRBV7-8,TRBJ2-7,few,TRBD1,TGTGCCAGCAGCTTACCGGGACAGGGGGACGAGCAGTACTTC,CASSLPGQGDEQYF
TRBV23-1,TRBJ2-2,-,-,TGCGCCAGCAGTACCGGGGAGCTGTTTTTT,CASSTGELFF
TRBV5-1,TRBJ2-7,-,-,TGCGCCAGCAGCTTTGGTGGCGAGCAGTACTTC,CASSFGGEQYF
TRBV29-1,TRBJ1-4,few,-,TGCAGCGTTGGGCCCGGAGGGGAAAAACTGTTTTTT,CSVGPGGEKLFF
TRBV29-1,TRBJ2-5,few,TRBD1,TGCAGCGTTCCGGGACAGAAAGAGACCCAGTACTTC,CSVPGQKETQYF
TRBV4-1,TRBJ1-5,-,-,TGCGCCAGCAGCCAAGGGCATGCGGCAGCAAATCAGCCCCAGCATTTT,CASSQGHAAANQPQHF
TRBV28,TRBJ2-5,few,-,TGTGCCACCATAACGCAGGGCTGGGAGACCCAGTACTTC,CATITQGWETQYF
TRBV27,TRBJ2-1,-,-,TGTGCCACCTCGTGGGGGGAAAATGAGCAGTTCTTC,CATSWGENEQFF
TRBV29-1,TRBJ2-5,few,-,TGCAGCGTTGAAGCGGGCAGGGTGGAGACCCAGTACTTC,CSVEAGRVETQYF
TRBV6-5,TRBJ2-7,-,TRBD1,TGTGCCAGCACACCGGGGACAGGCTGCGAGCAGTACTTC,CASTPGTGCEQYF
TRBV5-6,TRBJ2-6,once,-,TGTGCCAGCAGCGTTGGGGCCAACGTCCTGACTTTC,CASSVGANVLTF
TRBV11-2,TRBJ2-1,-,TRBD2,TGTGCCAGCAGCTCCCACCCGATAGCGGGGGATTCGAAAAATGAGCAGTTCTTC,CASSSHPIAGDSKNEQFF
TRBV28,TRBJ2-7,few,-,TGTGCCAGCAGTGAAGGGGCACTCGAGCAGTACTTC,CASSEGALEQYF
TRBV29-1,TRBJ2-7,few,-,TGCAGCGTTGTATTTTGGGCAGCGGAAGGGTCCTACGAGCAGTACTTC,CSVVFWAAEGSYEQYF
TRBV15,TRBJ2-6,few,-,TGTGCCACCAGCAGAGTAAACGATGGGGCCAACGTCCTGACTTTC,CATSRVNDGANVLTF
TRBV29-1,TRBJ2-6,-,TRBD1,TGCAGCGTTGAAGAGGGGGACAGGGGAGTTCCTGGGGCCAACGTCCTGACTTTC,CSVEEGDRGVPGANVLTF
TRBV29-1,TRBJ2-7,few,-,TGCAGCGGGGCCTATCTCTCCTACGAGCAGTACTTC,CSGAYLSYEQYF
TRBV6-5,TRBJ2-7,-,TRBD2,TGTGCCAGCACGTTCGGCGGGAGCTACGAGCAGTACTTC,CASTFGGSYEQYF
TRBV5-1,TRBJ1-1,-,-,TGCGCCAGCAGCTTGTATCCAGGCGGTGAAGCTTTCTTT,CASSLYPGGEAFF
TRBV29-1,TRBJ2-3,few,-,TGCAGCGTTGTTAAGGGTGCGGGAGATACGCAGTATTTT,CSVVKGAGDTQYF